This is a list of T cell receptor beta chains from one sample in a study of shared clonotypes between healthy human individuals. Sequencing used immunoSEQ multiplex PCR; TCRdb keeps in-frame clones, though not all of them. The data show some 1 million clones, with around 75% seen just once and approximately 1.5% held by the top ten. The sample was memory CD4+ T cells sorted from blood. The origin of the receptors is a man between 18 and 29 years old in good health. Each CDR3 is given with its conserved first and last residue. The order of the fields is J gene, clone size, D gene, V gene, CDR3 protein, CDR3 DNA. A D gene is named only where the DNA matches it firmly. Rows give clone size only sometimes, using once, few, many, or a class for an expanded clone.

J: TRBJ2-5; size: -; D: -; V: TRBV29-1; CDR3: CSVTSLGAETQYF; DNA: TGCAGCGTCACCTCCTTGGGGGCGGAGACCCAGTACTTC
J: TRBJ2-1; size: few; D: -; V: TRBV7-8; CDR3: CASSSVVNEQFF; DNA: TGTGCCAGCAGCTCCGTGGTCAATGAGCAGTTCTTC
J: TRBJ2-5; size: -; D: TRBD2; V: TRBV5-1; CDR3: CASSSLALAGGETQYF; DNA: TGCGCCAGCAGCTCCTTGGCACTAGCGGGAGGAGAGACCCAGTACTTC
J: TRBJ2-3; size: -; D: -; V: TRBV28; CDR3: CASIGSTDTQYF; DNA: TGTGCCAGCATCGGGAGCACAGATACGCAGTATTTT
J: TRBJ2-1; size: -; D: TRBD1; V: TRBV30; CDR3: CAWTDRGHNEQFF; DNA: TGTGCCTGGACAGACAGGGGGCACAATGAGCAGTTCTTC
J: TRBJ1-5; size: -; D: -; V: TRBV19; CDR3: CASSIISGQPQHF; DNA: TGTGCCAGTAGTATTATTTCCGGTCAGCCCCAGCATTTT
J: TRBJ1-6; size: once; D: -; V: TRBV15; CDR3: CATSRAGGNSPLHF; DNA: TGTGCCACCAGCAGAGCAGGCGGCAATTCACCCCTCCACTTT
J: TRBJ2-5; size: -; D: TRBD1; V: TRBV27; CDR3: CASSSGTGTRETQYF; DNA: TGTGCCAGCAGCTCCGGGACAGGAACTCGGGAGACCCAGTACTTC
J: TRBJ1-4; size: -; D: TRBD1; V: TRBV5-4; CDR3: CASAVGQVNEKLFF; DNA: TGTGCCAGCGCCGTGGGACAGGTTAATGAAAAACTGTTTTTT
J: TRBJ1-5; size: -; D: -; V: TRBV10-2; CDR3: CASSESRGQHNQPQHF; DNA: TGCGCCAGCAGTGAGTCTCGGGGGCAGCACAATCAGCCCCAGCATTTT